A single sample gave rise to the 24 T cell receptor beta chains below, sequenced in a study of PD-1 blockade in classical Hodgkin lymphoma. All trial patients relapsed after autologous stem cell transplantation. Sequencing was performed with immunoSEQ multiplex PCR; in TCRdb, only in-frame clones are kept and a portion is missing. There are about 63,000 clones in the sample; 88% occur only once, and under 6% lies in the top ten. The sample consisted of peripheral blood mononuclear cells (PBMCs), taken before the second cycle of nivolumab. The receptors stem from a human donor with classical Hodgkin lymphoma.

This clone was picked up one time. V gene TRBV5-1 combines with J gene TRBJ1-2; 9 nucleotides align to TRBD1. This CDR3 comprises 17 residues. The junction had 16 bases not matched to a gene; V was cut back by 3 bases and J by 7 bases. Germline lookup yields CDR1 SGHRS and CDR2 YFSETQ. Written as DNA, the CDR3 is TGCGCCAGCAGCTCTTACCGGGACAGGGACACTGGACGTGGCTACACCTTC. It translates to CASSSYRDRDTGRGYTF.

This clone has only a few counts. This chain joins TRBV28 and TRBJ2-6; D may match TRBD1 or TRBD2 (5 bases each). The CDR3 loop spans 15 amino acids. The germline V gene has CDR1 MDHEN and CDR2 SYDVKM. V was cut by 3 bases and J by 3 bases, with 9 bases left in between. This CDR3 reads CASSFRGVGANVLTF. The CDR3 DNA sequence: TGTGCCAGCAGTTTTAGGGGAGTTGGGGCCAACGTCCTGACTTTC.

The V and J genes are TRBV6-1 and TRBJ2-7; D unclear. The CDR3 covers 12 residues. The V gene lost 3 bases and the J gene lost 1 base, with 4 bases spanning the gap. Germline values: CDR1 MNHNS, CDR2 SASEGT. The DNA of the CDR3 is TGTGCCAGCAGTGACAGTTCCTACGAGCAGTACTTC. This sequence encodes CASSDSSYEQYF.

The J gene is TRBJ2-3, the V gene TRBV6-1; D not resolved. The V gene's germline CDR1 is MNHNS and CDR2 SASEGT. Trimming removed 10 bases from V and 2 bases from J, with 16 bases in between. The length of the CDR3 is 14 residues. The CDR3 DNA is TGTGCCACTTTAAGCTATGTCGTCACAGATACGCAGTATTTT. It translates to CATLSYVVTDTQYF.

This clone was seen a single time. The chain uses TRBV27 and TRBJ1-5; TRBD1 might be the D (6 bases). V was clipped by 8 bases and J by 6 bases, with 17 bases between them. Germline-derived CDR1 and CDR2 are MNHEY and SMNVEV (reference sequence). The length of the CDR3 is 14 residues. The CDR3: CASAPDRASQPQHF. The CDR3 DNA follows: TGTGCCAGCGCCCCGGACAGAGCAAGTCAGCCCCAGCATTTT.

This clone was seen just once. The chain joins TRBV11-2 to TRBJ2-1; 8 bases agree with TRBD2. Germline V gene sequence: CDR1 SGHAT, CDR2 FQNNGV. This CDR3 is 15 amino acids long. Germline trimming cut 4 bases from V and 6 bases from J; bases unmatched to any gene: 8. CDR3 sequence: CASSSGGGPPNEQFF. The CDR3 DNA reads TGTGCCAGCAGCTCCGGGGGGGGGCCCCCCAATGAGCAGTTCTTC.

The chain recombines TRBV10-3 with TRBJ1-4, with a tentative D call TRBD1 (5 bases). This CDR3 contains 12 residues. With 2 bases removed from V and 12 bases from J, the gap between germline ends came to 10 bases. Germline V lookup: CDR1 ENHRY, CDR2 SYGVKD. This CDR3 is CAISEQGQELFF. Written as DNA, the CDR3 is TGTGCCATCAGTGAGCAGGGTCAAGAACTGTTTTTT.

This clone was counted once. The chain couples TRBV14 to TRBJ2-7; 7 nucleotides line up with TRBD2. Germline V gene sequence: CDR1 SGHDN, CDR2 FVKESK. After removal of 1 base from V and 3 bases from J, the junction contained 6 bases not matched to a gene. This CDR3 region has 15 residues. The CDR3 loop reads CASSQGVGGSYEQYF. In DNA form, the CDR3 reads TGTGCCAGCAGCCAAGGGGTGGGGGGGAGCTACGAGCAGTACTTC.

This chain connects TRBV11-2 to TRBJ1-4, with 10 bases fitting TRBD1. Germline CDR1 and CDR2: SGHAT and FQNNGV. V shed 0 bases and J 8 bases; nucleotides not matched to a gene: 3. The CDR3 is made up of 15 amino acids. This CDR3 reads CASSLEGTGVEKLFF. In DNA, the CDR3 is TGTGCCAGCAGCTTAGAGGGGACAGGGGTCGAAAAACTGTTTTTT.

V is TRBV5-1 and J is TRBJ2-1, with D hard to call. The CDR3 has 13 residues. V lost 6 bases and J 7 bases, leaving 14 bases between the germline ends. CDR1 and CDR2 (germline): SGHRS, YFSETQ. CDR3 sequence: CASTTDLRNEQFF. The CDR3 coding sequence is TGCGCCAGCACCACCGATTTGAGGAATGAGCAGTTCTTC.

The gene calls are TRBV10-3 and TRBJ2-7, with D maybe TRBD1 (7 bases). The CDR3 has 16 amino acids. V lost 10 bases and J 3 bases, leaving 25 bases between the germline ends. Germline values: CDR1 ENHRY, CDR2 SYGVKD. CDR3 coding DNA: TGTGCCACCCAGGGGGGTTTGGGGGCGATCGGCTACGAGCAGTACTTC. The encoded protein is CATQGGLGAIGYEQYF.

The CDR3 reads CASSLWTEQYF. For the CDR3, the DNA is TGTGCCAGCAGCTTATGGACAGAGCAGTACTTC. This chain uses TRBV7-9 with TRBJ2-7, with D tentatively TRBD1 (5 bases). Per germline, CDR1 SEHNR and CDR2 FQNEAQ (reference sequence). The CDR3 extends over 11 amino acids. Trimming took 2 bases from V and 7 from J, leaving 6 bases between them.

This chain links TRBV7-8 with TRBJ2-3, with TRBD1 as a possible D gene (6 bases). The CDR3 covers 20 residues. Germline V gene data show CDR1 as SGHVS and CDR2 as FQNEAQ. V shed 1 base and J shed 9 bases, with 32 bases lying between them. The CDR3 is CASSLEVGRTEQGIRGTQYF. Written as DNA, the CDR3 is TGTGCCAGCAGCTTAGAGGTCGGGCGGACAGAACAGGGCATACGTGGGACGCAGTATTTT.

On this clone itself: The junction shows a germline mismatch at one end, possibly a read error. This chain connects TRBV27 to TRBJ2-2; the match to TRBD2 covers 7 bases. This CDR3 is built from 16 residues. Germline values: CDR1 MNHEY, CDR2 SMNVEV (reference sequence). The CDR3 region is CASSLLWGGDAGELFF. The CDR3 nucleotides are TGTGCCAGCAGCTTATTATGGGGAGGGGACGCCGGGGAGCTGTTTTTT.

V and J are TRBV9 and TRBJ2-3, with 10 bases lining up with TRBD2. The V and J ends lost 0 bases and 6 bases, in that order; junction bases with no gene match: 1. This CDR3 is built from 14 residues. Germline V gene lookup returns CDR1 SGDLS and CDR2 YYNGEE. The chain's CDR3 is CASSVVLAGDTQYF. The CDR3 nucleotides are TGTGCCAGCAGCGTAGTACTAGCGGGGGATACGCAGTATTTT.

The gene calls are TRBV11-2 and TRBJ1-1, with TRBD1 matching over 12 bases. The CDR3 extends over 15 amino acids. Germline CDR1 SGHAT, CDR2 FQNNGV. Germline trimming cut 6 bases from V and 4 bases from J; bases unmatched to any gene: 6. The CDR3: CASRPGQGAFTEAFF. The DNA for the CDR3 is TGTGCCAGCAGGCCGGGACAGGGGGCGTTCACTGAAGCTTTCTTT.

V is TRBV7-7 and J is TRBJ2-2, with D unresolved. The V end was cut by 1 base, the J end by 4 bases, with 1 base between. The CDR3 is 12 residues long. Germline V gene sequence: CDR1 SSHAT, CDR2 FNYEAQ (reference sequence). The CDR3 loop reads CASSLGTGELFF. For the CDR3, the DNA is TGTGCCAGCAGCTTAGGCACCGGGGAGCTGTTTTTT.

The V gene is TRBV6-5, the J gene TRBJ2-5; 7 bases agree with TRBD1. J gave up 5 bases and V 6 bases, and 6 bases lay outside the gene matches. The CDR3 extends over 13 amino acids. In germline, CDR1 is MNHEY, CDR2 SVGAGI. The CDR3 protein is CASRPPGQETQYF. For the CDR3, the DNA is TGTGCCAGCAGGCCTCCGGGACAGGAGACCCAGTACTTC.

The CDR3 DNA reads as TGCGCCAGCAGCCAAGTCCCCCCGCAGGGGTACTCTGGAAACACCATATATTTT. Its translation: CASSQVPPQGYSGNTIYF. The genes are TRBV4-1 and TRBJ1-3; the D gene is possibly TRBD1 (6 bases). The CDR3 has 18 amino acids. CDR1 and CDR2 from the germline V gene are MGHRA and YSYEKL. V lost 1 base, J lost 0 bases, and 16 bases lay in between.

The gene calls are TRBV11-3 and TRBJ1-6; no definite D call. The CDR3 spans 13 residues. The germline V and J ends were trimmed by 0 bases and 7 bases, with 4 bases remaining between them. Germline V gene sequence: CDR1 SGHNT, CDR2 YENEEA. CDR3 sequence (DNA): TGTGCCAGCAGCTTAGATCAGAATTCACCCCTCCACTTT. As protein: CASSLDQNSPLHF.

The chain links TRBV5-1 to TRBJ1-6; D gene uncertain. The germline CDR1 and CDR2 sequences are SGHRS and YFSETQ. Deletions cut 0 bases from V and 6 bases from J, with 10 bases between. This CDR3 is built from 15 residues. CDR3 coding DNA: TGCGCCAGCAGCTTGGCGGAACATCCTAATTCACCCCTCCACTTT. As protein: CASSLAEHPNSPLHF.

The genes are TRBV5-1 and TRBJ2-5; the D gene is possibly TRBD1 (6 bases). Trimming took off 7 bases at V and 4 bases at J, with 17 bases between the two ends. Germline V lookup: CDR1 SGHRS, CDR2 YFSETQ. The CDR3 runs to 14 residues. For the CDR3, the DNA is TGCGCCAGCCGGCCGGGACAACCTCGAGAGACCCAGTACTTC. The encoded protein is CASRPGQPRETQYF.

The rearrangement uses TRBV5-1 and TRBJ2-5; 8 bases agree with TRBD1. CDR1 is SGHRS, CDR2 YFSETQ, per germline. The ends lost 3 bases at V and 3 bases at J; junction bases unmatched: 10. The CDR3 extends over 16 amino acids. CDR3 loop: CASSYGTGSREETQYF. The CDR3 bases are TGCGCCAGCAGCTACGGGACAGGCTCCCGTGAAGAGACCCAGTACTTC.

The chain links TRBV7-9 to TRBJ1-2, with TRBD1 as a possible D gene (6 bases). Deletions cut 3 bases from V and 6 bases from J, with 11 bases between. The CDR3 loop spans 13 amino acids. Germline assignment: CDR1 SEHNR and CDR2 FQNEAQ (reference sequence). Here the CDR3 DNA reads TGTGCCAGCAGCTTCCGGGACAAGAATGGCTACACCTTC. Protein sequence: CASSFRDKNGYTF.